Listed below are T cell receptor beta chains from one sample, sequenced in a study of hypomethylating agent response in myelodysplastic syndrome. Method: immunoSEQ multiplex PCR; TCRdb's copy keeps in-frame clones and lacks some. The table records around 2,700 clones, approximately 79% of them present only once. The source was bone marrow, collected before or after starting hypomethylating agent treatment for myelodysplastic syndrome (not recorded which). These receptors were taken from a human donor with myelodysplastic syndrome. CDR3s leave out the opening cysteine and the closing phenylalanine or tryptophan.

CDR3 protein	V gene	CDR3 length
ASGDRGNSPLH	TRBV19	11
ASSGTGGRDTEAF	TRBV9	13
ASSYDGAPDTQY	TRBV6-1	12
ASSLGTGETGYT	TRBV7-6	12
ASSEASGGRIYEQY	TRBV6-1	14
ASSFAGGNIQY	TRBV11-2	11
AWSVPSRGGTEAF	TRBV30	13
ASRVSGGGAETQY	TRBV10-2	13
ASSLEGLEAF	TRBV7-9	10
ASSFLPTGPYGYT	TRBV7-9	13
ASSLVTDNSPLH	TRBV4-3	12
AISESALDGYT	TRBV10-3	11
ASTEGTGMNTEAF	TRBV6-1	13
ASSLDGSYGYT	TRBV11-2	11
ASSPQGDTQY	TRBV18	10
ASSEDWGPATEQF	TRBV5-1	13
ASSEALGQATDTQY	TRBV6-1	14
SARGTEAYEQY	TRBV29-1	11
ASRKEASGNTIY	TRBV6-1	12
ASSLGTGEYEQY	TRBV7-6	12
ASSSSAGTGFSGANVLT	TRBV5-1	17
ASSRDETYEQY	TRBV19	11
SASRDRGNNEQF	TRBV29-1	12
ASSLQGDTQY	TRBV11-3	10
ASIKQGNSYEQY	TRBV2	12
ASSLYLNPGRDEQY	TRBV4-1	14
AWRTAGDTEAF	TRBV30	11
ASSAPGTGGSYEQY	TRBV7-9	14